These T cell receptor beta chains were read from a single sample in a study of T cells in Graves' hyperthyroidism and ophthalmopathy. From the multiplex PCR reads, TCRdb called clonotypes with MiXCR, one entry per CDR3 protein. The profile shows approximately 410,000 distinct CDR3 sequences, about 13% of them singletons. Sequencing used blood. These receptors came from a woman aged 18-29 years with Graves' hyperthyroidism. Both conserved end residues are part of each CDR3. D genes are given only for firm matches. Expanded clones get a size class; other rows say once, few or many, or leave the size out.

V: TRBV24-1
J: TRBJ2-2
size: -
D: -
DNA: TGTACCACCAGTGAGACTAGCTGGGACACCGGGGAGCTGCTTTTT
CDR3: CTTSETSWDTGELLF

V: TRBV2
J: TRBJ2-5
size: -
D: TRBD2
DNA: TGTGCCAGCAGAGCGACTAGCGGGGGACAAGAGACCCAGTACTTC
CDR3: CASRATSGGQETQYF

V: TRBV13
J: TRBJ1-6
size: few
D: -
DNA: TGTGCCAGCAGCTTAAATGGGGGGGAGGGATCACCCCTCCACTTT
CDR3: CASSLNGGEGSPLHF

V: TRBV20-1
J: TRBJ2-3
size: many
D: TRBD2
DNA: TGCAGTGCTAGTTTCATAGCGGGAGCCCCAGATACGCAGTATTTT
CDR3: CSASFIAGAPDTQYF

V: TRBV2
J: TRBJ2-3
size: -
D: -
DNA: TGTGCCAGCAGCCAAGATCCAGGGGCCGGATACACAGATACGCAGTATTTT
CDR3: CASSQDPGAGYTDTQYF

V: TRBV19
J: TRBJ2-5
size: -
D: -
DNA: TGTGCCTCCCGATGGAGAGAGACCCAGTACTTC
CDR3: CASRWRETQYF

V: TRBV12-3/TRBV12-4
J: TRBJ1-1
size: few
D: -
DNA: TGTGCCAGCAGTTTGGGACGCACAGCTTTCTTT
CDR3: CASSLGRTAFF

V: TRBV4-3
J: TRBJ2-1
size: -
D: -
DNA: TGCGCCAGCAGCCAAGATGGTAGCAGAAGAAACAGTGAGCAGTTCTTC
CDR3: CASSQDGSRRNSEQFF

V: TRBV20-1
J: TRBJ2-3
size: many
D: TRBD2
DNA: TGCAGTGCGGAGGCGGGGGAAGCGATAGATACGCAGTATTTT
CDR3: CSAEAGEAIDTQYF

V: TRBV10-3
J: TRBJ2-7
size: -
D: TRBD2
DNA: TGTGCCATGGGGGGTAGCGGGAGGAGCGAGCAGTACTTC
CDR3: CAMGGSGRSEQYF

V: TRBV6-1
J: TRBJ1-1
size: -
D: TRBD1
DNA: TGTGCCAGCAGCCAAGGGACAGGGGGTGAAGCTTTCTTT
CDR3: CASSQGTGGEAFF

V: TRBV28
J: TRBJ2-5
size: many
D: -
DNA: TGTGCCAGCTCCGGGGAGACCCAGTACTTC
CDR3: CASSGETQYF